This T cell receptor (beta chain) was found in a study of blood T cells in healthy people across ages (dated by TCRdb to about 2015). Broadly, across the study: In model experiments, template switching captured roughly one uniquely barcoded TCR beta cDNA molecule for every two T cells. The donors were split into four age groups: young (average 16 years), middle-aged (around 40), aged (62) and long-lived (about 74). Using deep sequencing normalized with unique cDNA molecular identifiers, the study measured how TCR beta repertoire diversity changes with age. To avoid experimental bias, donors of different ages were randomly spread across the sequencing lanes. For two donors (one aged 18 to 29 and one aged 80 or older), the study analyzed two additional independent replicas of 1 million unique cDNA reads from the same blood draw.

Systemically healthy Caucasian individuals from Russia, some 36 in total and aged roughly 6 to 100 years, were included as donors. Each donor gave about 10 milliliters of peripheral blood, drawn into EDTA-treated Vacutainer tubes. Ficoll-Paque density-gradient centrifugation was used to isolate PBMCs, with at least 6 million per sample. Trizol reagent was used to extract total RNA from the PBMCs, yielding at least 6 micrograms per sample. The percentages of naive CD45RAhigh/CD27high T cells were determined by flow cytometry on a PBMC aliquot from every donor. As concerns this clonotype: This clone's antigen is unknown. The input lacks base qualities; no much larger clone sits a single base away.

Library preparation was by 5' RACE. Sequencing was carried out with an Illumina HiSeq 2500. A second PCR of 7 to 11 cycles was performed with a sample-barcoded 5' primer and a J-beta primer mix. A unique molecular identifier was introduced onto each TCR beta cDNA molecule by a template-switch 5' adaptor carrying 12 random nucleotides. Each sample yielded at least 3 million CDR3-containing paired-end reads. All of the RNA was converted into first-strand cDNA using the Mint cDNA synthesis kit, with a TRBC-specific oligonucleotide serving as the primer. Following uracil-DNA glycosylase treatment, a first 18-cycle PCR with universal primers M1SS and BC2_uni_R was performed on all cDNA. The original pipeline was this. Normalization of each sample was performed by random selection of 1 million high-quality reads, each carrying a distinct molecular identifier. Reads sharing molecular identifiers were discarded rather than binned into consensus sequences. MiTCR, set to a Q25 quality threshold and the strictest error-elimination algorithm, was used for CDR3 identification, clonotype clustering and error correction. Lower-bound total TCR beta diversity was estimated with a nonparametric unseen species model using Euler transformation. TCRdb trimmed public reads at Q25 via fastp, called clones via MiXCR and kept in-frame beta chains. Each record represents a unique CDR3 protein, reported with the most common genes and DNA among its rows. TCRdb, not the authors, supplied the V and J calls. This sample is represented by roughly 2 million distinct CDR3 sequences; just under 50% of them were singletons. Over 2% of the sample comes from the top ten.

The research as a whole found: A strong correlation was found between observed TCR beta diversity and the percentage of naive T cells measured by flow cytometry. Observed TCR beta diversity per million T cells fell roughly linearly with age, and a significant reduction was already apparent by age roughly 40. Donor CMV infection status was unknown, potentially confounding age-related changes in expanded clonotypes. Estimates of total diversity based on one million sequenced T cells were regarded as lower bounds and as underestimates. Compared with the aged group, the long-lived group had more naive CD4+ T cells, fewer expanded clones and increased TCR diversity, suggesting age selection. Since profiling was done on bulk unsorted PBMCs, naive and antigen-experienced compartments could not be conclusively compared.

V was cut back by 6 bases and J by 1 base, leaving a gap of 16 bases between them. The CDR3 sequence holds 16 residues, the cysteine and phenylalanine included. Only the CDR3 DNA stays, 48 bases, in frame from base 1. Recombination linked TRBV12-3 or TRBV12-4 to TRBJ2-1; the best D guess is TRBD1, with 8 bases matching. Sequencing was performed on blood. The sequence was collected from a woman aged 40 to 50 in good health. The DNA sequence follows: TGTGCCAGCAGGGGGGGGGGACAGGTTTCCTACAATGAGCAGTTCTTC. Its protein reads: CASRGGGQVSYNEQFF.